This T cell receptor (beta chain) was captured in a study of cytomegalovirus exposure and HLA in healthy donors. Study-wide results and caveats: A later analysis revealed that TCR association rates differed between HLA loci, peaking at DRB1 and bottoming out at HLA-C.

As regards this clone: Its antigen remains unknown.

Both 60 Vbeta primers and 13 Jbeta primers went into the PCR. Assay: immunoSEQ multiplex PCR; the TCRdb copy retains only in-frame clones and omits some. The table has approximately 110,000 clones, approximately 80% seen once. The CDR3 sequence is 15 residues long. After removal of 6 bases from V and 6 bases from J, the junction contained 9 bases not matched to a gene. Germline CDR1 is MDHEN and CDR2 is SYDVKM. This clonotype originated in a woman aged 25-40 years in good health and CMV-seronegative. The gene calls are TRBV28 and TRBJ2-7; 12 bases are shared with TRBD1. The specimen was PBMCs. The chain's CDR3 is CASSSSGTGGREQYF. In DNA, the CDR3 is TGTGCCAGCAGCTCTTCCGGGACAGGGGGCCGCGAGCAGTACTTC.